Below, one T cell receptor beta chain is given with its context. Its antigen is unidentified. This CDR3 contains 14 residues. The junction had 4 bases not matched to a gene; V was cut back by 4 bases and J by 3 bases. CDR1 and CDR2 (germline): SEHNR, FQNEAQ (reference sequence). Sequencing templates came from extracted RNA that was reverse transcribed into cDNA. Profiled with immunoSEQ multiplex PCR; TCRdb holds only in-frame clones, not every one. The data contain about 200,000 clones, around two fifths of them singletons. Treatment indicated: oral pan-JAK inhibitor, 5-10 mg twice daily. The record originates from a study of CD8+ T cells in alopecia areata. Study as a whole: Tofacitinib exposure lasted 6 to 18 months, followed by 6 months off drug. By percentage of affected scalp area, the severity of treated patients was scored.

General observations from the study: Patients shared TCRs less clearly than mice did, possibly for HLA-related reasons.

Specimen: CD4+ T cells sorted from blood, collected at roughly week 30, from a patient treated with tofacitinib. The clonotype comes from a human donor with alopecia areata. The V and J genes are TRBV7-9 and TRBJ1-1; 8 bases align to TRBD1. The CDR3 loop is CASSSTGGYTEAFF. The CDR3 coding sequence is TGTGCCAGCAGCTCCACAGGGGGATACACTGAAGCTTTCTTT.